What follows is one T cell receptor (beta chain) and its context. No antigen is known for it. V dropped 4 bases and J dropped 8 bases, with 18 bases sitting between them. Germline V lookup: CDR1 SGHDT, CDR2 YYEEEE. The CDR3 is 14 residues long. This entry is derived from a study of response to subunit inactivated influenza vaccine. TCRdb redid the calling of the RT-PCR reads with MiXCR, one entry per CDR3 protein. The sample includes hundreds of thousands of distinct CDR3 sequences, 15% to 17% seen only once; the top ten take more than 9%. The study's findings and limits: The authors proposed limited new T cell recruitment per seasonal influenza vaccination.

The sequencing here drew on PBMCs from blood, taken roughly 12 days after vaccination. The sequence came from a middle-aged man who received an inactivated influenza vaccine. The chain uses TRBV5-6 and TRBJ1-2; D is unresolved. The CDR3 sequence is CASSQENLLGGYTF. CDR3 DNA: TGTGCCAGCAGCCAGGAGAACCTTCTAGGCGGCTACACCTTC.